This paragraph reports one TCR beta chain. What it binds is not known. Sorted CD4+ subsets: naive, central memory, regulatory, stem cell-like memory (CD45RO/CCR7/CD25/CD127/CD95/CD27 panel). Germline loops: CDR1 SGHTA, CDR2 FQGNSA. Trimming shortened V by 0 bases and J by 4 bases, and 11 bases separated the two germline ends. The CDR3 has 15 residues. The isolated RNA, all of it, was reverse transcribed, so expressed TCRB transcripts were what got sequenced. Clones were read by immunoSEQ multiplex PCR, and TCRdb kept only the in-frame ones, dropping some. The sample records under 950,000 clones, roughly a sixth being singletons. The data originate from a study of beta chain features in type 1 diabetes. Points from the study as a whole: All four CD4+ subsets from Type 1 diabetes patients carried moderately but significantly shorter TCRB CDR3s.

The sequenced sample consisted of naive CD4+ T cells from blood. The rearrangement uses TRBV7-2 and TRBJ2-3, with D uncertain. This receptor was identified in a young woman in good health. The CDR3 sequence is CASSLATRPSDTQYF. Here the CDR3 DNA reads TGTGCCAGCAGCTTAGCGACCCGCCCATCAGATACGCAGTATTTT.